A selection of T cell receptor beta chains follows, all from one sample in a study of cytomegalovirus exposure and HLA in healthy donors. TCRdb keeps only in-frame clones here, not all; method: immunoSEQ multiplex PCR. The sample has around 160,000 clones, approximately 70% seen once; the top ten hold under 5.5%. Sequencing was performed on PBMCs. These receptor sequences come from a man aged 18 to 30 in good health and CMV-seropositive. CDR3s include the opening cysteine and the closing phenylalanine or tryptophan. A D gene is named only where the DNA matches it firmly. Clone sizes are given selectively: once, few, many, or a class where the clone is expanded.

TGCAGTGCTAGAGACGGGACTGAAGCTTTCTTT	CSARDGTEAFF	TRBV20-1	TRBJ1-1	NA	NA
TGCAGCGTTTTGGTCCCTAGCGGGAGGTCAGATACGCAGTATTTT	CSVLVPSGRSDTQYF	TRBV29-1	TRBJ2-3	TRBD2	NA
TGCGCCAGCAGCCAAGAGGGGCTAGCGGGGGGGCCAGATACGCAGTATTTT	CASSQEGLAGGPDTQYF	TRBV4-1	TRBJ2-3	TRBD2	NA
TGTGCCAGTAGTATCCGAAGCAATTCTATGAACACTGAAGCTTTCTTT	CASSIRSNSMNTEAFF	TRBV19	TRBJ1-1	NA	NA
TGTGCCATCAGTTATACAGGGGGCGCGGGCACCGGGGAGCTGTTTTTT	CAISYTGGAGTGELFF	TRBV10-3	TRBJ2-2	TRBD1	NA
TGTGCCAGCCAGGGACAGGGGACAGATACGCAGTATTTT	CASQGQGTDTQYF	TRBV9	TRBJ2-3	TRBD1	NA
TGTGCCAGTAGTATCAAGAGGGAGAAACTAAGAAACACCATATATTTT	CASSIKREKLRNTIYF	TRBV19	TRBJ1-3	NA	NA
TGTGCCAGCAGACCGGGACACAGCTCCTACAATGAGCAGTTCTTC	CASRPGHSSYNEQFF	TRBV11-3	TRBJ2-1	NA	NA
TGTGCCAGCGGGAGGGTTGGGACGGAGGAGCTGTTTTTT	CASGRVGTEELFF	TRBV6-1	TRBJ2-2	TRBD2	NA
TGTGCCAGCAGCTACGGGCTCAGCAGGGAGTTCTTC	CASSYGLSREFF	TRBV11-3	TRBJ2-1	NA	NA
TGCGCCAGCAGCCCGCTAGCGGCTAGCACAGATACGCAGTATTTT	CASSPLAASTDTQYF	TRBV5-1	TRBJ2-3	TRBD2	NA
TGCGCCAGCAGCTTTGGACGAACCGCCGGGGAAGACCAGTACTTC	CASSFGRTAGEDQYF	TRBV5-1	TRBJ2-5	NA	NA
TGTGCCACGACGGGACAGCCGAACACCGGGGAGCTGTTTTTT	CATTGQPNTGELFF	TRBV7-9	TRBJ2-2	TRBD1	few
TGTGCCAGCAGCTTAGGGGGAGGGATAAATGGCTACACCTTC	CASSLGGGINGYTF	TRBV7-9	TRBJ1-2	NA	NA
TGTGCCAGCAGAGGGACAGGGAGGCGCTCTGGAAACACCATATATTTT	CASRGTGRRSGNTIYF	TRBV28	TRBJ1-3	TRBD1	few
TGCGCCAGCAGTGGGGGACAGGGGTCGGCAGATACGCAGTATTTT	CASSGGQGSADTQYF	TRBV10-1	TRBJ2-3	TRBD1	NA
TGTGCCAGCTCACCACGTCTCCAAGAGACCCAGTACTTC	CASSPRLQETQYF	TRBV18	TRBJ2-5	NA	NA
TGTGCCAGTAGGCGGGATGGCTACACCTTC	CASRRDGYTF	TRBV19	TRBJ1-2	NA	NA
TGTGCCAGCAGTTTATTAGGTTTGGGGGGAGTGGGGAACACTGAAGCTTTCTTT	CASSLLGLGGVGNTEAFF	TRBV28	TRBJ1-1	NA	NA
TGTGCCACCAGCAGAGGGGGTCAGCGGGGGGTCACAGATACGCAGTATTTT	CATSRGGQRGVTDTQYF	TRBV15	TRBJ2-3	TRBD2	few
TGTGCCAGCTTTGGCGGGGAGACCCAGTACTTC	CASFGGETQYF	TRBV2	TRBJ2-5	NA	NA
TGTGCCTGGAGTCCTACAGGGAACGCTGAAGCTTTCTTT	CAWSPTGNAEAFF	TRBV30	TRBJ1-1	NA	NA
TGCGCCAGCAGCCAAGTACAGGTGAACACTGAAGCTTTCTTT	CASSQVQVNTEAFF	TRBV4-1	TRBJ1-1	NA	NA
TGCGCCAGCAGGGGACAGGTCGGAGATGGCTACACCTTC	CASRGQVGDGYTF	TRBV5-1	TRBJ1-2	TRBD1	NA
TGTGCCAGCAGCACACAGGGTCGCAATGAGCAGTTCTTC	CASSTQGRNEQFF	TRBV11-2	TRBJ2-1	NA	NA
TGTGCCAGCAGTTACGACAGGGGCGACAATCAGCCCCAGCATTTT	CASSYDRGDNQPQHF	TRBV6-6	TRBJ1-5	TRBD1	NA
TGTGCCAGCAGCCCCGGGACACCCGACTCGTACTATGGCTACACCTTC	CASSPGTPDSYYGYTF	TRBV7-6	TRBJ1-2	NA	NA
TGTGCCAGCAGTGACTTACGGACAGGCCAAGGCTACACCTTC	CASSDLRTGQGYTF	TRBV6-4	TRBJ1-2	TRBD1	NA
TGTGCCAGCAAGCTCACTAGCGGGAGCTCCTACAATGAGCAGTTCTTC	CASKLTSGSSYNEQFF	TRBV6-6	TRBJ2-1	TRBD2	NA
TGTGCCAGCAGTTCATGGGGCGAAAGTCCAGATACGCAGTATTTT	CASSSWGESPDTQYF	TRBV28	TRBJ2-3	NA	NA
TGCGCCAGCAGCTTCACGGGGGGGAACAATCAGCCCCAGCATTTT	CASSFTGGNNQPQHF	TRBV5-1	TRBJ1-5	NA	NA
TGTGCCAGCAGTGAATCTCGGGGGGGTATTGAAAAACTGTTTTTT	CASSESRGGIEKLFF	TRBV2	TRBJ1-4	NA	NA
TGTGCCAGCAGCCCCGACAGCTACACTGAAGCTTTCTTT	CASSPDSYTEAFF	TRBV7-9	TRBJ1-1	NA	NA
TGTGCCAGCAGTGAACTAGCGGCTTCCTACAATGAGCAGTTCTTC	CASSELAASYNEQFF	TRBV2	TRBJ2-1	TRBD2	NA
TGCGCCAGCGGCCAAGGAGGGCCGTCAACTGAAGCTTTCTTT	CASGQGGPSTEAFF	TRBV5-1	TRBJ1-1	NA	few
TGTGCCAGTAGTATCCCAGGGCGGCGAGATTCTGAAGCTTTCTTT	CASSIPGRRDSEAFF	TRBV19	TRBJ1-1	NA	NA
TGTGCCAGCAGCCAAAGACTAGCGAGGAACACCGGGGAGCTGTTTTTT	CASSQRLARNTGELFF	TRBV28	TRBJ2-2	TRBD2	few
TGTGCCAGCAGCTTCAGGGGTTTGGCCACTGAAGCTTTCTTT	CASSFRGLATEAFF	TRBV6-6	TRBJ1-1	NA	NA
TGTGCCATCAGGGAGGGAGGGCCCGTAGAGACCCAGTACTTC	CAIREGGPVETQYF	TRBV10-3	TRBJ2-5	TRBD2	NA
TGTGCCAGCAGCCCCCGACAGGGGGGTTTGTCTGGAAACACCATATATTTT	CASSPRQGGLSGNTIYF	TRBV7-8	TRBJ1-3	TRBD1	NA
TGTGCCAGCAGCTTTCGACTAGCGGGAGGCCGGGGTGAGCAGTTCTTC	CASSFRLAGGRGEQFF	TRBV7-2	TRBJ2-1	TRBD2	NA